These 26 T cell receptor beta chains were sequenced from one sample in a study of blood T cell repertoires in COVID-19. Sequenced by immunoSEQ multiplex PCR; TCRdb stores in-frame clones only, minus some. The sample includes 240,000 or so clones, 70% to 75% of them seen just once. Specimen: peripheral blood. These receptors all come from an elderly woman with acute or convalescent COVID-19.

In its sample, this clone was seen once. This chain joins TRBV3-1 (or the pseudogene TRBV3-2) and TRBJ1-2; 8 positions agree with TRBD1. The trim removed 1 base at V and 4 bases at J, leaving 5 bases unmatched. This CDR3 is built from 15 residues. Germline assignment: CDR1 LGHDT and CDR2 YNNKEL (reference sequence). CDR3 sequence (DNA): TGTGCCAGCAGCCAAGTCGGACAGGGATCCTATGGCTACACCTTC. It translates to CASSQVGQGSYGYTF.

The genes are TRBV6-6 and TRBJ1-2; unclear D gene. Trimming pared 2 bases from V and 5 bases from J, leaving 6 bases between. The germline V gene encodes CDR1 MNHNY and CDR2 SVGAGI (reference sequence). The CDR3 spans 12 residues. The chain's CDR3 is CASSYTQYGYTF. The CDR3 DNA reads as TGTGCCAGCAGTTACACCCAGTATGGCTACACCTTC.

V gene TRBV11-2 combines with J gene TRBJ1-2; TRBD1 is a possible D gene (6 bases). CDR3 length: 18 residues. V gave up 8 bases and J gave up 0 bases, with 25 bases separating them. Per the germline V gene, CDR1 is SGHAT and CDR2 is FQNNGV. The CDR3 here is CASRRWPDRRTANYGYTF. The CDR3 nucleotides read TGTGCCAGCCGCCGATGGCCGGACAGAAGGACGGCTAACTATGGCTACACCTTC. The variable domain in full, completed from reference TRBV11-2 and TRBJ1-2, reads EAGVAQSPRYKIIEKRQSVAFWCNPISGHATLYWYQQILGQGPKLLIQFQNNGVVDDSQLPKDRFSAERLKGVDSTLKIQPAKLEDSAVYLCASRRWPDRRTANYGYTFGSGTRLTVV.

The rearrangement links TRBV5-1 to TRBJ1-2, with D possibly being TRBD1 (6 bases). This CDR3 is 14 amino acids long. Trimming cost V 0 bases and J 2 bases, with 8 bases left between them. Germline V CDR1 and CDR2: SGHRS, YFSETQ. Here the CDR3 reads CASSLVTGNYGYTF. The CDR3 DNA follows: TGCGCCAGCAGCTTGGTTACAGGGAACTATGGCTACACCTTC. Filled out from reference TRBV5-1 and TRBJ1-2, the complete variable domain reads KAGVTQTPRYLIKTRGQQVTLSCSPISGHRSVSWYQQTPGQGLQFLFEYFSETQRNKGNFPGRFSGRQFSNSRSEMNVSTLELGDSALYLCASSLVTGNYGYTFGSGTRLTVV.

The rearrangement uses TRBV10-3 and TRBJ2-2, with D possibly being TRBD2 (6 bases). This CDR3 comprises 14 residues. With 10 bases removed from V and 4 bases from J, the gap between germline ends came to 16 bases. Germline loops: CDR1 ENHRY, CDR2 SYGVKD. The CDR3 DNA sequence: TGTGCCACCTCGCCATTCGGGAGCACCGGGGAGCTGTTTTTT. Protein sequence: CATSPFGSTGELFF.

V gene TRBV4-1 combines with J gene TRBJ2-5, with D perhaps matching TRBD2 (6 bases). Germline V CDR1 and CDR2: MGHRA, YSYEKL. The CDR3 loop spans 15 amino acids. The V end lost 5 bases, the J end lost 5 bases, and 18 bases lay between the germline ends. In nucleotides, the CDR3 is TGCGCCAGCAGCTTGGTTGGGACTTGGGGGGAGACCCAGTACTTC. Translation gives CASSLVGTWGETQYF.

The chain uses TRBV6-5 and TRBJ1-2; TRBD1 matches 9 bases. With V trimmed by 5 bases and J by 3 bases, 4 bases remained unmatched. CDR3 length: 14 amino acids. CDR1 and CDR2 from the germline V gene are MNHEY and SVGAGI. The DNA for the CDR3 is TGTGCCAGCAGTACAGGGGGCATGGACTATGGCTACACCTTC. Protein sequence: CASSTGGMDYGYTF.

This clone was picked up a small number of times. This chain uses TRBV30 with TRBJ1-3; 8 nucleotides align to TRBD1. Germline-derived CDR1 and CDR2 are GTSNPN and SVGIG (reference sequence). The CDR3 contains 13 residues. Trimming took 3 bases from V and 6 from J; bases not matched to a gene: 4. CDR3 sequence (DNA): TGTGCCTGGAGACGGACAGGGCTAAACACCATATATTTT. Translating it yields CAWRRTGLNTIYF. Full variable domain (remainder filled in from reference TRBV30 and TRBJ1-3): SQTIHQWPATLVQPVGSPLSLECTVEGTSNPNLYWYRQAAGRGLQLLFYSVGIGQISSEVPQNLSASRPQDRQFILSSKKLLLSDSGFYLCAWRRTGLNTIYFGEGSWLTVV.

The rearrangement links TRBV19 to TRBJ1-5, with TRBD1 matching 7 bases. The germline gives CDR1 LNHDA, CDR2 SQIVND (reference sequence). This CDR3 is built from 17 residues. V lost 6 bases and J lost 1; bases outside the gene matches: 12. The CDR3 DNA follows: TGTGCCAGTAGACTAAACCCACAGGGGACAAGCAATCAGCCCCAGCATTTT. Residues: CASRLNPQGTSNQPQHF. Full variable domain (remainder filled in from reference TRBV19 and TRBJ1-5): DGGITQSPKYLFRKEGQNVTLSCEQNLNHDAMYWYRQDPGQGLRLIYYSQIVNDFQKGDIAEGYSVSREKKESFPLTVTSAQKNPTAFYLCASRLNPQGTSNQPQHFGDGTRLSIL.

The rearrangement links TRBV5-4 to TRBJ2-1; 13 nucleotides align to TRBD2. V was clipped by 3 bases and J by 8 bases; unmatched bases: 8. CDR3 size: 16 residues. The germline V gene has CDR1 SGHNT and CDR2 YYREEE (reference sequence). The CDR3 protein is CASSWPLAGGRDEQFF. Written as DNA, the CDR3 is TGTGCCAGCAGCTGGCCACTAGCGGGGGGGCGGGATGAGCAGTTCTTC.

In this sample, this clone turned up a few times. The rearrangement links TRBV18 to TRBJ1-1; maybe TRBD1 (6 bases). The CDR3 has 14 residues. V lost 6 bases and J lost 5, with 16 bases in between. The germline gives CDR1 KGHSH, CDR2 LQKENI. Here the CDR3 reads CASSTGGRGTEAFF. DNA of the CDR3: TGTGCCAGCTCTACGGGGGGGCGTGGGACTGAAGCTTTCTTT.

The chain combines TRBV29-1 with TRBJ1-2; D possibly corresponds to TRBD1 (6 bases). Germline V gene lookup returns CDR1 SQVTM and CDR2 ANQGSEA. V dropped 4 bases and J dropped 4 bases, with 13 bases sitting between them. The length of the CDR3 is 13 residues. CDR3 loop: CSVGSRGLYGYTF. The CDR3 nucleotides read TGCAGCGTTGGTAGCAGGGGCCTCTATGGCTACACCTTC.

V is TRBV7-3 and J is TRBJ2-2; D perhaps matches TRBD1 (5 bases). V lost 5 bases, J lost 5 bases, and 12 bases lay in between. The CDR3 length is 14 residues. Germline V lookup: CDR1 SGHTA, CDR2 FQGTGA. This CDR3 reads CASSHPKGTGELFF. CDR3 bases: TGTGCCAGCAGCCACCCCAAGGGGACCGGGGAGCTGTTTTTT.

The chain combines TRBV9 with TRBJ1-3, with D perhaps matching TRBD1 (5 bases). The CDR3 consists of 13 residues. V dropped 3 bases and J dropped 5 bases, with 9 bases sitting between them. Germline-derived CDR1 and CDR2 are SGDLS and YYNGEE. CDR3 sequence reads: CASSAGLRNTIYF. CDR3 coding DNA: TGTGCCAGCAGCGCGGGACTGCGAAACACCATATATTTT.

The CDR3 is CASSTVFGSNQPQHF. CDR3 sequence (DNA): TGTGCCAGTAGTACGGTATTCGGTAGCAATCAGCCCCAGCATTTT. The chain is built from TRBV19 and TRBJ1-5; D remains unclear. With 4 bases removed from V and 0 bases from J, the gap between germline ends came to 10 bases. CDR1 is LNHDA, CDR2 SQIVND, per germline (reference sequence). There are 15 residues in the CDR3.

This sequence joins TRBV9 and TRBJ1-1, with 7 bases lining up with TRBD1. Germline CDR1 SGDLS, CDR2 YYNGEE. The trim removed 2 bases at V and 7 bases at J, leaving 11 bases unmatched. The CDR3 extends over 15 amino acids. The CDR3 loop reads CASSVVGGEGGEAFF. CDR3 DNA sequence: TGTGCCAGCAGCGTCGTAGGGGGCGAAGGGGGTGAAGCTTTCTTT.

V gene TRBV10-3 combines with J gene TRBJ1-2, with D maybe TRBD1 (6 bases). Germline V lookup: CDR1 ENHRY, CDR2 SYGVKD. There are 16 residues in the CDR3. V lost 0 bases, J lost 4 bases, and 15 bases lay in between. CDR3 nucleotide sequence: TGTGCCATCAGTGAGTCGGGGGCTTCCCGGAGCTATGGCTACACCTTC. Protein: CAISESGASRSYGYTF.

The chain uses TRBV10-3 and TRBJ1-6; 7 bases are a match to TRBD1. Trimming removed 8 bases from V and 6 bases from J; junction bases left unmatched: 7. This CDR3 comprises 14 residues. Germline lookup yields CDR1 ENHRY and CDR2 SYGVKD. The CDR3 region has the DNA TGTGCCATCCGCCCCGGGGACAGTAATTCACCCCTCCACTTT. It is translated as CAIRPGDSNSPLHF.

This clone was seen ten or more times. J is TRBJ1-2 and V is TRBV5-6; D is unclear. The CDR3 covers 13 residues. Germline V gene lookup returns CDR1 SGHDT and CDR2 YYEEEE. Trimming took off 0 bases at V and 5 bases at J, with 8 bases between the two ends. The CDR3 nucleotides are TGTGCCAGCAGCTTGGAGCGGTATTATGGCTACACCTTC. Translation gives CASSLERYYGYTF.

The V and J genes are TRBV9 and TRBJ2-3; TRBD2 is a possible D gene (6 bases). CDR1 is SGDLS, CDR2 YYNGEE, per germline. Between the trimmed V and J ends, which lost 2 bases and 1 base, there was a span of 17 bases. There are 17 residues in the CDR3. The CDR3: CASSVPPSGVGTDTQYF. CDR3 DNA sequence: TGTGCCAGCAGCGTCCCACCCTCGGGAGTGGGCACAGATACGCAGTATTTT.

This clone came up a few times. The chain recombines TRBV18 with TRBJ2-1; the D is unclear. The CDR3 spans 13 residues. Germline V gene lookup returns CDR1 KGHSH and CDR2 LQKENI. V was trimmed by 1 base and J by 5 bases, leaving 6 bases between them. The CDR3 is CASSPRQDNEQFF. CDR3 in DNA: TGTGCCAGCTCACCACGGCAGGACAATGAGCAGTTCTTC. Supplemented by reference TRBV18 and TRBJ2-1, the full variable domain reads NAGVMQNPRHLVRRRGQEARLRCSPMKGHSHVYWYRQLPEEGLKFMVYLQKENIIDESGMPKERFSAEFPKEGPSILRIQQVVRGDSAAYFCASSPRQDNEQFFGPGTRLTVL.

The V gene is TRBV15, the J gene TRBJ2-3; perhaps TRBD1 as D (7 bases). V was shortened by 3 bases and J by 0 bases, with 13 bases between the two germline ends. The germline V gene has CDR1 LNHNV and CDR2 YYDKDF (reference sequence). This CDR3 comprises 16 residues. This chain's CDR3 is CATSREGQRSTDTQYF. The CDR3 DNA follows: TGTGCCACCAGCAGGGAGGGACAGAGAAGCACAGATACGCAGTATTTT.

This chain connects TRBV5-4 to TRBJ1-2, with 8 nucleotides matching TRBD1. The germline V gene encodes CDR1 SGHNT and CDR2 YYREEE (reference sequence). V was pared by 3 bases and J by 4 bases, with 14 bases of the junction left unmatched. CDR3 size: 17 residues. CDR3: CASSSVPQGGSAYGYTF. The CDR3 region has the DNA TGTGCCAGCAGCTCGGTACCACAGGGGGGATCTGCCTATGGCTACACCTTC.

This clone was recorded a few times. The chain has TRBV5-1 and TRBJ2-2, with TRBD1 identical over 8 bases. CDR1 and CDR2 from the germline V gene are SGHRS and YFSETQ. CDR3 length: 16 amino acids. J was trimmed by 0 bases and V by 2 bases; bases with no gene match: 3. CDR3: CASSFQGATNTGELFF. The CDR3 DNA follows: TGCGCCAGCAGCTTCCAGGGGGCTACGAACACCGGGGAGCTGTTTTTT. The full variable domain, rest sourced from reference TRBV5-1 and TRBJ2-2, is KAGVTQTPRYLIKTRGQQVTLSCSPISGHRSVSWYQQTPGQGLQFLFEYFSETQRNKGNFPGRFSGRQFSNSRSEMNVSTLELGDSALYLCASSFQGATNTGELFFGEGSRLTVL.

There are a few counts of this clone. The chain couples TRBV30 to TRBJ1-1; 9 bases agree with TRBD1. V lost 8 bases and J lost 2; bases outside the gene matches: 3. Germline values: CDR1 GTSNPN, CDR2 SVGIG (reference sequence). The CDR3 sequence is 12 residues long. Here the CDR3 DNA reads TGTGCCGGGGACAGGGTTAACACTGAAGCTTTCTTT. The encoded protein is CAGDRVNTEAFF.

V gene TRBV5-4 combines with J gene TRBJ2-3, with TRBD2 matching 7 bases. The CDR3 loop spans 13 amino acids. V was clipped by 4 bases and J by 4 bases; unmatched bases: 3. The germline gives CDR1 SGHNT, CDR2 YYREEE (reference sequence). CDR3: CASSARGADTQYF. The CDR3 nucleotides read TGTGCCAGCAGCGCCCGGGGGGCAGATACGCAGTATTTT. Full variable domain (remainder filled in from reference TRBV5-4 and TRBJ2-3): ETGVTQSPTHLIKTRGQQVTLRCSSQSGHNTVSWYQQALGQGPQFIFQYYREEENGRGNFPPRFSGLQFPNYSSELNVNALELDDSALYLCASSARGADTQYFGPGTRLTVL.